The rows below give T cell receptor beta chains drawn from one sample of a study of cytomegalovirus exposure and HLA in healthy donors. Profiling relied on immunoSEQ multiplex PCR, and the TCRdb table lists in-frame clones only, not all of them. The sample records under 200,000 clones, about 80% being singletons. Material: PBMCs. The receptors shown here come from a man aged 40-50 years in good health and CMV-seropositive. Both conserved end residues are part of each CDR3. The D gene is left open where the match is weak. Not all rows give a size; the values are once, few, many and, for expanded clones, a class.

. | TRBJ2-1 | TRBV28 | once | CASSFWQGTHNEQFF | TGTGCCAGCAGTTTTTGGCAGGGAACTCACAATGAGCAGTTCTTC
. | TRBJ2-5 | TRBV9 | . | CASSVPGETQYF | TGTGCCAGCAGCGTCCCCGGGGAGACCCAGTACTTC
TRBD1 | TRBJ1-2 | TRBV5-5 | . | CASSQEGGQANYGYTF | TGTGCCAGCAGCCAAGAAGGTGGACAGGCTAACTATGGCTACACCTTC
TRBD1 | TRBJ2-7 | TRBV28 | . | CASSTTGTGGYEQYF | TGTGCCAGCAGTACAACCGGGACAGGGGGCTACGAGCAGTACTTC
. | TRBJ2-3 | TRBV11-3 | . | CASSLVVTDTQYF | TGTGCCAGCAGCTTAGTCGTTACAGATACGCAGTATTTT
. | TRBJ2-7 | TRBV28 | . | CASSPMEGGLNEQYF | TGTGCCAGCAGTCCCATGGAGGGAGGTCTTAACGAGCAGTACTTC
. | TRBJ2-7 | TRBV5-1 | . | CASSLVGPDYEQYF | TGCGCCAGCAGCTTGGTGGGGCCAGACTACGAGCAGTACTTC
. | TRBJ1-1 | TRBV7-9 | . | CASSSPKTETNTEAFF | TGTGCCAGCAGCTCACCTAAGACAGAAACGAACACTGAAGCTTTCTTT
. | TRBJ2-2 | TRBV28 | . | CASSFVGTDTGELFF | TGTGCCAGCAGTTTCGTCGGGACTGACACCGGGGAGCTGTTTTTT
TRBD1 | TRBJ2-2 | TRBV4-3 | . | CASSLGQGTGELFF | TGCGCCAGCAGCCTTGGACAGGGTACCGGGGAGCTGTTTTTT
TRBD2 | TRBJ2-5 | TRBV19 | . | CASSMVAGDQETQYF | TGTGCCAGTAGTATGGTAGCGGGGGACCAAGAGACCCAGTACTTC
TRBD1 | TRBJ1-5 | TRBV5-8 | . | CASSSGTVSGNQPQHF | TGTGCCAGCAGCTCGGGGACAGTATCGGGCAATCAGCCCCAGCATTTT
. | TRBJ2-7 | TRBV7-2 | few | CASSLELGRSYEQYF | TGTGCCAGCAGCTTAGAACTGGGGCGATCCTACGAGCAGTACTTC
TRBD1 | TRBJ1-5 | TRBV14 | few | CASSQGTGGNQPQHF | TGTGCCAGCAGCCAAGGGACAGGGGGCAATCAGCCCCAGCATTTT
. | TRBJ2-2 | TRBV9 | . | CASSDPRGTGELFF | TGTGCCAGCAGCGACCCCAGGGGTACCGGGGAGCTGTTTTTT
. | TRBJ1-2 | TRBV4-1 | . | CASSQDGGHYGYTF | TGCGCCAGCAGCCAAGATGGAGGACACTATGGCTACACCTTC
. | TRBJ1-2 | TRBV10-3 | once | CAISDAREANYGYTF | TGTGCCATCAGTGATGCCAGGGAAGCTAACTATGGCTACACCTTC